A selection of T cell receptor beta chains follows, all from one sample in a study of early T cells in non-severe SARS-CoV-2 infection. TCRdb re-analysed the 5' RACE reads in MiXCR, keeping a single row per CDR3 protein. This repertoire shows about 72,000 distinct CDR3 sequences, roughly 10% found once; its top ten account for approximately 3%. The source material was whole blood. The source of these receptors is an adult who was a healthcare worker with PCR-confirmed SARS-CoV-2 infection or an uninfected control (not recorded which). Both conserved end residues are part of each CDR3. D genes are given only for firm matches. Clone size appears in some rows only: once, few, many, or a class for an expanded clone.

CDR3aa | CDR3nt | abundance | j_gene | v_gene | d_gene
CASSRGLAGDDEQFF | TGTGCCAGCAGCCGCGGACTAGCGGGAGACGATGAGCAGTTCTTC | many | TRBJ2-1 | TRBV7-8 | TRBD2
CASSQGGQGSEKLFF | TGTGCCAGCAGCCAGGGGGGGCAGGGGAGTGAAAAACTGTTTTTT | once | TRBJ1-4 | TRBV11-2 | TRBD1
CASSRKPTNEKLFF | TGTGCCAGCAGCCGTAAACCAACTAATGAAAAACTGTTTTTT | many | TRBJ1-4 | TRBV7-9 | -
CASSKQGAASNQPQHF | TGTGCCAGTAGTAAACAGGGCGCAGCGAGCAATCAGCCCCAGCATTTT | many | TRBJ1-5 | TRBV19 | -
CASRGPGQEELFF | TGTGCCAGCAGGGGACCGGGACAGGAGGAGTTGTTTTTT | - | TRBJ2-2 | TRBV2 | TRBD1
CASSTQQGTSHNEQFF | TGCGCCAGCAGCACGCAACAGGGGACTTCCCACAATGAGCAGTTCTTC | few | TRBJ2-1 | TRBV5-1 | -
CASSPGQGDQPQHF | TGTGCCAGCAGCCCCGGACAGGGGGATCAGCCCCAGCATTTT | - | TRBJ1-5 | TRBV7-9 | TRBD1
CAISEPRTSGIYNEQFF | TGTGCCATCAGTGAGCCCCGGACTAGCGGGATATACAATGAGCAGTTCTTC | many | TRBJ2-1 | TRBV10-3 | TRBD2
CASSDSGRANEQFF | TGCGCCAGCAGCGATAGCGGGAGGGCCAATGAGCAGTTCTTC | - | TRBJ2-1 | TRBV5-1 | TRBD2
CASSPSGGREQFF | TGTGCCAGCAGTCCATCTGGGGGGCGGGAGCAGTTCTTC | few | TRBJ2-1 | TRBV28 | -
CASSLLGSRTGELFF | TGTGCCAGCAGCTTGCTGGGGTCGCGTACCGGGGAGCTGTTTTTT | few | TRBJ2-2 | TRBV7-2 | -
CASSPRGRVRDIQYF | TGTGCCAGCAGTCCGCGGGGCAGGGTCAGGGACATTCAGTACTTC | - | TRBJ2-4 | TRBV28 | -
CASSYSTLMLGTEAFF | TGTGCCAGCAGTTACTCGACACTAATGCTGGGCACTGAAGCTTTCTTT | - | TRBJ1-1 | TRBV6-5 | -
CASGPYSSYNEQFF | TGTGCCAGCGGCCCTTACAGCTCCTACAATGAGCAGTTCTTC | many | TRBJ2-1 | TRBV2 | -
CASSLGQGLIAYEQYF | TGTGCCAGCAGTTTGGGGCAGGGGTTGATCGCCTACGAGCAGTACTTC | - | TRBJ2-7 | TRBV6-6 | -